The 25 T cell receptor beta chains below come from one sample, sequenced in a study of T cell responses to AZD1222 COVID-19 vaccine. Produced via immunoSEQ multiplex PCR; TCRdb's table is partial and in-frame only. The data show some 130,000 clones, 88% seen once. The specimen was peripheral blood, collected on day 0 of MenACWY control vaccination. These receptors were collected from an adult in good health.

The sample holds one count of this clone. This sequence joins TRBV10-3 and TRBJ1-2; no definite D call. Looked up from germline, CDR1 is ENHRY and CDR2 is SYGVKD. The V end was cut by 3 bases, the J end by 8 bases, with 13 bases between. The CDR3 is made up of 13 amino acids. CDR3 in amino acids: CAISERVYGGYTF. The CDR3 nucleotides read TGTGCCATCAGTGAAAGGGTTTACGGCGGCTACACCTTC.

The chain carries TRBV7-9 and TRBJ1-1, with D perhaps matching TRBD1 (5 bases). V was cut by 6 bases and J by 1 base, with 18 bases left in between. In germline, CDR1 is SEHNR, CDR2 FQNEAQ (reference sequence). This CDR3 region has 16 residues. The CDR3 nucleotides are TGTGCCAGCAGTGCCACGGGGTGGAGGGGGAACACTGAAGCTTTCTTT. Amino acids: CASSATGWRGNTEAFF.

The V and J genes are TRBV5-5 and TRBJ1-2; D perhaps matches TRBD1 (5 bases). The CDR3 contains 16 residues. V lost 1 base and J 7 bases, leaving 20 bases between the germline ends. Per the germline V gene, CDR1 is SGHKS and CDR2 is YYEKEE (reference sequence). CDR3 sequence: CASSLRQTVRLGGYTF. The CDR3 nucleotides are TGTGCCAGCAGCTTGAGACAGACAGTTAGACTGGGTGGCTACACCTTC.

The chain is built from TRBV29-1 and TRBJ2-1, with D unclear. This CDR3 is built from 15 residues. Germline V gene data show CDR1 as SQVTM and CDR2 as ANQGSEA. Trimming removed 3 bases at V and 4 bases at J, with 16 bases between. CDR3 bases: TGCAGCGTTGAGTCCGGCAGGAGCATATACAATGAGCAGTTCTTC. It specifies CSVESGRSIYNEQFF.

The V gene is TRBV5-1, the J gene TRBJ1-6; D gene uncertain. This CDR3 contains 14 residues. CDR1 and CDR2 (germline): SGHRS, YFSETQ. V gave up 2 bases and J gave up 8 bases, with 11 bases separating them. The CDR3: CASSLRTRDSPLHF. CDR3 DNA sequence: TGCGCCAGCAGCTTAAGGACGCGGGATTCACCCCTCCACTTT.

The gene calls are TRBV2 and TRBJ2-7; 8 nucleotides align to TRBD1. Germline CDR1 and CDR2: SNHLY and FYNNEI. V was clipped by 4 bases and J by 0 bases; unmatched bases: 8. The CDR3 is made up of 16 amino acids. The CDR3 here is CASSGFTGGISYEQYF. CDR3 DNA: TGTGCCAGCAGTGGGTTTACAGGGGGAATCTCCTACGAGCAGTACTTC.

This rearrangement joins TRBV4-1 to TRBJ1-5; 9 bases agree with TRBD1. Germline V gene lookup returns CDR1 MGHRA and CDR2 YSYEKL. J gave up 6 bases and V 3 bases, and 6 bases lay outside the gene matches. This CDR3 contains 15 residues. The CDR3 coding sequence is TGCGCCAGCAGCCACCGGGACAGGGAGAGTCAGCCCCAGCATTTT. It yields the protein CASSHRDRESQPQHF.

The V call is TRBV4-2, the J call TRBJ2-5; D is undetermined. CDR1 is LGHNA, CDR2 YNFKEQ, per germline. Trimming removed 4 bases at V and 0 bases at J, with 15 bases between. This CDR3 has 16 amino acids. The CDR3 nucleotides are TGTGCCAGCAGCCCTCGATTAACAGCGAACCAAGAGACCCAGTACTTC. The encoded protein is CASSPRLTANQETQYF.

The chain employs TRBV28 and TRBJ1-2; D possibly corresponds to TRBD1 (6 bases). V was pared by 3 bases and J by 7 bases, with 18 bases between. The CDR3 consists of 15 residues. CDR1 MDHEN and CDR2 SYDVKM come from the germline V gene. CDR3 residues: CASSFAQGISFGYTF. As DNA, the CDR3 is TGTGCCAGCAGTTTTGCCCAGGGGATTTCCTTTGGCTACACCTTC.

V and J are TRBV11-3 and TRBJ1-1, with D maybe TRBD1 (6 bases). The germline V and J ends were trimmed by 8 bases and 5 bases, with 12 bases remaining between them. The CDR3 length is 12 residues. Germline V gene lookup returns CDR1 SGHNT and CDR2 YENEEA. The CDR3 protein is CASGRGDTEAFF. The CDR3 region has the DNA TGTGCCAGCGGGAGGGGGGATACTGAAGCTTTCTTT.

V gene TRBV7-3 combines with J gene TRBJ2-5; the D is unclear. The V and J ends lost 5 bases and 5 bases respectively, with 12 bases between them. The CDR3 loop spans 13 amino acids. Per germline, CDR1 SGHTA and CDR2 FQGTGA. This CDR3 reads CASSPNGMETQYF. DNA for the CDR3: TGTGCCAGCAGCCCCAACGGAATGGAGACCCAGTACTTC.

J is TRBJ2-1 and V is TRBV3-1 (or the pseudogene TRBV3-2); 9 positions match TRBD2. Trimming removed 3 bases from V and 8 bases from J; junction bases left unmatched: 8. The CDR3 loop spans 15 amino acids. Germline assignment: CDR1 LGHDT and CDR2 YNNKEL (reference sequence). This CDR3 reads CASSQQGLAGDEQFF. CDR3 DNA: TGTGCCAGCAGCCAGCAGGGACTAGCTGGCGATGAGCAGTTCTTC.

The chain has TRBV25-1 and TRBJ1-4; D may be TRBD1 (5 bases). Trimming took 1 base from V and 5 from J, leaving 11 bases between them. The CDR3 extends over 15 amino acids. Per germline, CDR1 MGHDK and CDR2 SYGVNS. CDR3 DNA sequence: TGTGCCAGCAGTGAATTTAAGGGGAGGAATGAAAAACTGTTTTTT. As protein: CASSEFKGRNEKLFF.

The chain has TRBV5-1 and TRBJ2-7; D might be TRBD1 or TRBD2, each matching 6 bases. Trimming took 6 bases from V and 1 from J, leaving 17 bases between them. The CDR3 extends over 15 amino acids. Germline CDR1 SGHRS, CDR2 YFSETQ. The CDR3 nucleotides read TGCGCCAGCACTAGGGGGGCCTCTAATTCCTACGAGCAGTACTTC. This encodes CASTRGASNSYEQYF.

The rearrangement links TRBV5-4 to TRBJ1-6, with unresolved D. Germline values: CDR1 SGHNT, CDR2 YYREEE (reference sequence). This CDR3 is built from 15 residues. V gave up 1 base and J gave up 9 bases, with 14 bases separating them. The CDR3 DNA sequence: TGTGCCAGCAGCTTGAACCCGACCGAAAGTTCACCCCTCCACTTT. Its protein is CASSLNPTESSPLHF. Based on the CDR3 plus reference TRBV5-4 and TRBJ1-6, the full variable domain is ETGVTQSPTHLIKTRGQQVTLRCSSQSGHNTVSWYQQALGQGPQFIFQYYREEENGRGNFPPRFSGLQFPNYSSELNVNALELDDSALYLCASSLNPTESSPLHFGNGTRLTVT.

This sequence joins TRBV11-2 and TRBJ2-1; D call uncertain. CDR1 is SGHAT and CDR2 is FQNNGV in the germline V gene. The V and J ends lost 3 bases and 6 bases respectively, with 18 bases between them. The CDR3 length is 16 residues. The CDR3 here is CASSLSSDQRINEQFF. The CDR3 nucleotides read TGTGCCAGCAGCTTGTCGTCTGACCAGAGGATCAATGAGCAGTTCTTC.

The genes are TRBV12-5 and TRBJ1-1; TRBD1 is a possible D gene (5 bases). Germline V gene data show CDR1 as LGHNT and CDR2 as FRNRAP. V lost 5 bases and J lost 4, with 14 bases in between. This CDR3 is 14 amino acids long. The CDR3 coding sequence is TGTGCTAGTGGTCGTGGGGGGTCTATCACTGAAGCTTTCTTT. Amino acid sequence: CASGRGGSITEAFF.

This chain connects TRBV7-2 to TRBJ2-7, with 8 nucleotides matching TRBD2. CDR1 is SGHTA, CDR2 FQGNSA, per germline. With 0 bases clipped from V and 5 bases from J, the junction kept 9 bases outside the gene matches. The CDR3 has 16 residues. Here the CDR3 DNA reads TGTGCCAGCAGCTTAGCGCCGGGACTAGTAGGCCACGAGCAGTACTTC. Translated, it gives CASSLAPGLVGHEQYF.

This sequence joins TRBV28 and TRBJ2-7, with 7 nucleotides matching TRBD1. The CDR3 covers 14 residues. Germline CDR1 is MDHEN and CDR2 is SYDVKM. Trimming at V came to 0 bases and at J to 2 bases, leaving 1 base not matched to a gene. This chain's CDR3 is CASSLWDRTYEQYF. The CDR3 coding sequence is TGTGCCAGCAGTTTATGGGACAGGACCTACGAGCAGTACTTC.

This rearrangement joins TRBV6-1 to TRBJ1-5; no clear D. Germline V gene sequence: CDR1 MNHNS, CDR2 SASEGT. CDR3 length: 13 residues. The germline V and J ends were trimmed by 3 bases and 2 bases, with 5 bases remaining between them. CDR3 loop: CASSDTRNQPQHF. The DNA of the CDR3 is TGTGCCAGCAGTGACACCCGCAATCAGCCCCAGCATTTT.

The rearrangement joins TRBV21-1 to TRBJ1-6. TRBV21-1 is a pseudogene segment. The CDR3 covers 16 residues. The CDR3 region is CASSGTRGALDSPLHF. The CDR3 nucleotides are TGTGCCAGCAGCGGGACCCGAGGGGCGTTAGATTCACCCCTCCACTTT.

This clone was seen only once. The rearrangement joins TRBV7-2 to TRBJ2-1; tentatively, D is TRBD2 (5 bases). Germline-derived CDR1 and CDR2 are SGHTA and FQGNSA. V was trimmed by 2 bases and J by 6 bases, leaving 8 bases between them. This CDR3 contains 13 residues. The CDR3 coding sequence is TGTGCCAGCAGCTTAAACCGGGGCAATGAGCAGTTCTTC. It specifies CASSLNRGNEQFF. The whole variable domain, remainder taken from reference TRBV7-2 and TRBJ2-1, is GAGVSQSPSNKVTEKGKDVELRCDPISGHTALYWYRQSLGQGLEFLIYFQGNSAPDKSGLPSDRFSAERTGGSVSTLTIQRTQQEDSAVYLCASSLNRGNEQFFGPGTRLTVL.

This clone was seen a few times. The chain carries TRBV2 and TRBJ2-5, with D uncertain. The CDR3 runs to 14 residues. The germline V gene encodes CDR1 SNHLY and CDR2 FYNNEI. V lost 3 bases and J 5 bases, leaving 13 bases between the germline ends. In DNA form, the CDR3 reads TGTGCCAGCAGTGATGTGTCGCCGTCGGAGACCCAGTACTTC. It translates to CASSDVSPSETQYF.

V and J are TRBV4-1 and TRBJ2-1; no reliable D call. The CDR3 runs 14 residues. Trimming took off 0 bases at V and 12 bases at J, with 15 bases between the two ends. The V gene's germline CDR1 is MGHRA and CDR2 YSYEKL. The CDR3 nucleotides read TGCGCCAGCAGCCAAGATGGCCCCACGGTGGGGCAGTTCTTC. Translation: CASSQDGPTVGQFF.

DNA for the CDR3: TGTGCCAGCAGCTTAGCGTGGGACAGGGTGACGCATGAGCAGTTCTTC. This encodes CASSLAWDRVTHEQFF. V usage is TRBV7-2 and J usage is TRBJ2-1; 9 nucleotides line up with TRBD1. V shed 0 bases and J 8 bases; nucleotides not matched to a gene: 8. The CDR3 extends over 16 amino acids. The V gene's germline CDR1 is SGHTA and CDR2 FQGNSA. The whole variable domain, filled in from reference TRBV7-2 and TRBJ2-1, reads GAGVSQSPSNKVTEKGKDVELRCDPISGHTALYWYRQSLGQGLEFLIYFQGNSAPDKSGLPSDRFSAERTGGSVSTLTIQRTQQEDSAVYLCASSLAWDRVTHEQFFGPGTRLTVL.